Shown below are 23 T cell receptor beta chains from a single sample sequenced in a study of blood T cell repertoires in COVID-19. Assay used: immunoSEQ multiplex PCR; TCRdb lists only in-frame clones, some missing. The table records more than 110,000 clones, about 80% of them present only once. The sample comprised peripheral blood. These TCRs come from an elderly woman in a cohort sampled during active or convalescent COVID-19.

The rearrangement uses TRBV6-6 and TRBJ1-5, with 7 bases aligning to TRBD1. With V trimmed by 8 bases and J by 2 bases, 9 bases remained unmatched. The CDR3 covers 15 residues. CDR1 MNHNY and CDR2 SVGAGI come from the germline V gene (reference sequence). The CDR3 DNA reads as TGTGCCAGCTGTACAGGGGCAGGAGGCAATCAGCCCCAGCATTTT. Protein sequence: CASCTGAGGNQPQHF.

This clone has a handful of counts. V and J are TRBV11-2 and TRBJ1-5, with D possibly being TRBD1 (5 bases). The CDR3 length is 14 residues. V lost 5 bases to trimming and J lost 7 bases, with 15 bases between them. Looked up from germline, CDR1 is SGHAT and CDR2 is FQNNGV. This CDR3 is CASSPGGRGQPQHF. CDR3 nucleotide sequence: TGTGCCAGCAGCCCCGGCGGTAGGGGCCAGCCCCAGCATTTT.

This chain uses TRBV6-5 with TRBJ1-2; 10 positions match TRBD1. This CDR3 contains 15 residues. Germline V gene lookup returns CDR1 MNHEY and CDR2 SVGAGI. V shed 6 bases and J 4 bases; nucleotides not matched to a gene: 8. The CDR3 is CASRAGQGLRYGYTF. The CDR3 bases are TGTGCCAGCAGAGCGGGACAGGGGCTCCGCTATGGCTACACCTTC.

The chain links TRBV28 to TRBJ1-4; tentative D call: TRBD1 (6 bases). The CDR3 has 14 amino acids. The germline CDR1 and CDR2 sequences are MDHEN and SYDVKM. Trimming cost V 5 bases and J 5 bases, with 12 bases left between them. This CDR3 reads CASSGGGANEKLFF. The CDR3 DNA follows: TGTGCCAGCAGTGGAGGGGGGGCAAATGAAAAACTGTTTTTT. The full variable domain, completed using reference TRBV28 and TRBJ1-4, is DVKVTQSSRYLVKRTGEKVFLECVQDMDHENMFWYRQDPGLGLRLIYFSYDVKMKEKGDIPEGYSVSREKKERFSLILESASTNQTSMYLCASSGGGANEKLFFGSGTQLSVL.

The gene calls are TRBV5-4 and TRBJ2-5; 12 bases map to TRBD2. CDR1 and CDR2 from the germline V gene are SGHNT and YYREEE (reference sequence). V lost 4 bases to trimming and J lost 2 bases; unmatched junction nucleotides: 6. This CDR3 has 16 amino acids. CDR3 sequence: CASSPVTSGGQETQYF. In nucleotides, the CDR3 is TGTGCCAGCAGCCCCGTGACTAGCGGGGGTCAAGAGACCCAGTACTTC.

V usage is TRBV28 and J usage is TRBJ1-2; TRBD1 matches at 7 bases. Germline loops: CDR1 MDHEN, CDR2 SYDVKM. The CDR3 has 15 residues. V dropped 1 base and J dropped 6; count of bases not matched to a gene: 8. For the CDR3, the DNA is TGTGCCAGCAGTTTATATCCAGGGGGAGAGAATGGCTACACCTTC. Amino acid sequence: CASSLYPGGENGYTF.

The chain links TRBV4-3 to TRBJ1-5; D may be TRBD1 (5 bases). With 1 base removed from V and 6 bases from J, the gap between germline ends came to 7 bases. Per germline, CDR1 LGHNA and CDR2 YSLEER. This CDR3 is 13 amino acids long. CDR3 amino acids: CASSQGGGQPQHF. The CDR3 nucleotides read TGCGCCAGCAGCCAAGGCGGGGGTCAGCCCCAGCATTTT.

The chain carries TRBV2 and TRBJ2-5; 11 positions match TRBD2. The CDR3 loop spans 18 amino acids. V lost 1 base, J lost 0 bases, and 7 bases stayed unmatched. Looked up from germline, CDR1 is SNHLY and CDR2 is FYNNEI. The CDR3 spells CASSEGLLAGGHQETQYF. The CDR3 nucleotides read TGTGCCAGCAGTGAAGGTCTCCTAGCGGGGGGCCACCAAGAGACCCAGTACTTC.

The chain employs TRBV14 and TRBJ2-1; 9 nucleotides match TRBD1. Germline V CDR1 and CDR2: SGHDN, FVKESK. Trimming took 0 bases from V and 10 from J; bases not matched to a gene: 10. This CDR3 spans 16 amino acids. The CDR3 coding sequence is TGTGCCAGCAGCCAAGAAGGCGGGACAGGGACACGGGAGCAGTTCTTC. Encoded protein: CASSQEGGTGTREQFF.

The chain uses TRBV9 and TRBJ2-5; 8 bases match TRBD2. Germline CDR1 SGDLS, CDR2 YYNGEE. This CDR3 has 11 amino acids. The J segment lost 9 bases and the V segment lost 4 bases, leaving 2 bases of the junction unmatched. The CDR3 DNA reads TGTGCCAGCAGCCCGGGGGGGGCCCAGTACTTC. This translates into CASSPGGAQYF.

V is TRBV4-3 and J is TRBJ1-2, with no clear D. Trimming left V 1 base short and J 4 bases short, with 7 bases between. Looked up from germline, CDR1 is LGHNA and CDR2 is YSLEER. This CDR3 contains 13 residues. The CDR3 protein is CASSQAYSYGYTF. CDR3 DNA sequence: TGCGCCAGCAGCCAAGCTTATAGCTATGGCTACACCTTC.

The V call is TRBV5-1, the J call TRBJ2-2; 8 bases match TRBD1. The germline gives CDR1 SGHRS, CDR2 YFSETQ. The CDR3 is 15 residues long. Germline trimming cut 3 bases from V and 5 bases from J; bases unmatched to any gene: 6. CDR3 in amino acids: CASSWTGPGTGELFF. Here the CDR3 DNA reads TGCGCCAGCAGCTGGACAGGGCCAGGAACCGGGGAGCTGTTTTTT.

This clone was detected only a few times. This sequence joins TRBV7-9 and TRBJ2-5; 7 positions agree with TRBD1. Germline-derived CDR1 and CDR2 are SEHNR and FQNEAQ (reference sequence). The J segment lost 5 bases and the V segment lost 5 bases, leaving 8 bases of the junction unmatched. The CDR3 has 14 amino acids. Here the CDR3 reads CASSLGTAGETQYF. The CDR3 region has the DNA TGTGCCAGCAGCCTGGGGACAGCAGGGGAGACCCAGTACTTC.

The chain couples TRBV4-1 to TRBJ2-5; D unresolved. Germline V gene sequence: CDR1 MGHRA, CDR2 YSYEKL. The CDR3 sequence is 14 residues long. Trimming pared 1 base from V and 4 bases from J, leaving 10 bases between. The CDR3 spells CASSQVGVGETQYF. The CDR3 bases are TGCGCCAGCAGCCAAGTGGGCGTTGGAGAGACCCAGTACTTC.

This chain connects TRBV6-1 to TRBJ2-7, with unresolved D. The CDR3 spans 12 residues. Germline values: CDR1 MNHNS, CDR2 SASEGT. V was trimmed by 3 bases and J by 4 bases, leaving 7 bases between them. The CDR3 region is CASSELRYEQYV. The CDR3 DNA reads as TGTGCCAGCAGTGAGCTCAGATACGAGCAGTACGTC.

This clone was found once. The CDR3 loop reads CASSEASMNTEAFF. The CDR3 DNA reads TGTGCCAGCAGTGAAGCTAGCATGAACACTGAAGCTTTCTTT. This chain connects TRBV25-1 to TRBJ1-1; no clear D gene. This CDR3 contains 14 residues. V lost 2 bases to trimming and J lost 0 bases, with 7 bases between them. CDR1 is MGHDK and CDR2 is SYGVNS in the germline V gene. Full variable domain (remainder filled in from reference TRBV25-1 and TRBJ1-1): EADIYQTPRYLVIGTGKKITLECSQTMGHDKMYWYQQDPGMELHLIHYSYGVNSTEKGDLSSESTVSRIRTEHFPLTLESARPSHTSQYLCASSEASMNTEAFFGQGTRLTVV.

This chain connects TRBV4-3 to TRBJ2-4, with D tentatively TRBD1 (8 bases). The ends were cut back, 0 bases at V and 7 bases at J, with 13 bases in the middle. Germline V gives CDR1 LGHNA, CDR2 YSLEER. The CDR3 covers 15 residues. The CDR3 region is CASSQEPQGGNIQYF. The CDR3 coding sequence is TGCGCCAGCAGCCAAGAACCACAGGGGGGGAACATTCAGTACTTC.

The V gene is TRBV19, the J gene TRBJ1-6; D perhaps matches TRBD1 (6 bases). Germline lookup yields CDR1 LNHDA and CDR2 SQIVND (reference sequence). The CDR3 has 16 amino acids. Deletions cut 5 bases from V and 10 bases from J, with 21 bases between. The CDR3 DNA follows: TGTGCCAGTAGTGCCGGCAGCAGGGGCTTGGGATCACCCCTCCACTTT. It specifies CASSAGSRGLGSPLHF.

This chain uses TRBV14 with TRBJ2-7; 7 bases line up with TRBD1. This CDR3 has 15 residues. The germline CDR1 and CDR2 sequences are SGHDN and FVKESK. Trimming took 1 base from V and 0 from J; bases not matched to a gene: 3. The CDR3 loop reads CASSQGQGLSYEQYF. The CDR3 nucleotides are TGTGCCAGCAGCCAAGGACAGGGTCTCTCCTACGAGCAGTACTTC.

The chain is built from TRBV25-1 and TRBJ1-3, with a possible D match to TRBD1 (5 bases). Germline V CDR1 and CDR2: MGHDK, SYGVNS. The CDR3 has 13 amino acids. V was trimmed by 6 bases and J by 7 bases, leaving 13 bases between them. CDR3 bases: TGTGCCAGCAGGCGGGGCGTGTCGAACACCATATATTTT. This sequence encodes CASRRGVSNTIYF.

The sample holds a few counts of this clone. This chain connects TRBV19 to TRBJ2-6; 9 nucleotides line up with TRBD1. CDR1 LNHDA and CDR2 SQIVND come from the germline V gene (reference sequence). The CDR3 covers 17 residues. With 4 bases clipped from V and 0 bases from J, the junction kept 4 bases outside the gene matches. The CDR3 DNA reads TGTGCCAGTAGTAAACAGGGGGCGAGCTCTGGGGCCAACGTCCTGACTTTC. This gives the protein CASSKQGASSGANVLTF.

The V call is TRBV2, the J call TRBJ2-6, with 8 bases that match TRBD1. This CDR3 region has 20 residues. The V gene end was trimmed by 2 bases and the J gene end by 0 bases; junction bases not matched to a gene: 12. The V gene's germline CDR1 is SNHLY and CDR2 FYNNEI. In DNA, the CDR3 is TGTGCCAGCAGTGAATCCCGGAGAGGACAGGGCCTCTCTGGGGCCAACGTCCTGACTTTC. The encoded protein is CASSESRRGQGLSGANVLTF.

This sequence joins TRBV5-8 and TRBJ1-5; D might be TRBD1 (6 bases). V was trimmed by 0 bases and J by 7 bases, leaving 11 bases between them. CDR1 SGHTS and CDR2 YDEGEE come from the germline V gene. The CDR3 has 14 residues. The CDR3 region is CASSLEGGLQPQHF. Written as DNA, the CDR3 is TGTGCCAGCAGCTTGGAGGGGGGGCTCCAGCCCCAGCATTTT.